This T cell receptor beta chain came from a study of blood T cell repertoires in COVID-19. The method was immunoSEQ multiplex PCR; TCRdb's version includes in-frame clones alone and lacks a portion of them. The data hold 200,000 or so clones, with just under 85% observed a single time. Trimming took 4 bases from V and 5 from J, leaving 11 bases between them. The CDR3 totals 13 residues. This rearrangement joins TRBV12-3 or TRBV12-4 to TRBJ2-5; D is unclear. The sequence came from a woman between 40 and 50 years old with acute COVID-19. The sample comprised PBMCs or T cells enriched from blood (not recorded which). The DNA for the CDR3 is TGTGCCAGCAGTTCAAGAGCCGAGGAGACCCAGTACTTC. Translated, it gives CASSSRAEETQYF.